The 8 T cell receptor beta chains presented below share a single source sample, sequenced in a study of T cell changes during pregnancy in multiple sclerosis. The protocol was immunoSEQ multiplex PCR, while the TCRdb copy is restricted to in-frame clones and leaves out a portion. The sample has 35,000 to 45,000 clones, 93% seen once. The sample was CD4+ T cells from peripheral blood mononuclear cells, taken in the first trimester of pregnancy. Receptors were obtained from a female donor with multiple sclerosis, enrolled in a pregnancy study.

The V call is TRBV18, the J call TRBJ2-7; 7 bases fit TRBD1. Unmatched junction bases numbered 1, after V lost 4 bases and J lost 1 base. CDR1 and CDR2 from the germline V gene are KGHSH and LQKENI. The CDR3 has 13 residues. Written as DNA, the CDR3 is TGTGCCAGCTCACGGGACAGATCCTACGAGCAGTACTTC. This encodes CASSRDRSYEQYF.

The chain uses TRBV4-2 and TRBJ2-1; 7 bases map to TRBD2. The CDR3 contains 19 residues. With V trimmed by 1 base and J by 4 bases, 16 bases remained unmatched. The germline CDR1 and CDR2 sequences are LGHNA and YNFKEQ. This CDR3 reads CASSQGGLGGRVQYNEQFF. The CDR3 nucleotides read TGTGCCAGCAGCCAAGGAGGACTCGGGGGGAGGGTCCAATACAATGAGCAGTTCTTC.

J is TRBJ1-2 and V is TRBV28, with TRBD1 as a possible D gene (5 bases). The CDR3 contains 13 residues. Trimming stripped 4 bases from V and 7 bases from J, with 13 bases between. The germline V gene encodes CDR1 MDHEN and CDR2 SYDVKM. Here the CDR3 reads CASSYGGTSGYTF. CDR3 sequence (DNA): TGTGCCAGCAGTTACGGGGGGACGAGTGGCTACACCTTC.

This clone occurred once. The chain combines TRBV9 with TRBJ2-3, with 10 nucleotides matching TRBD2. The CDR3 is 16 amino acids. V was pared by 0 bases and J by 4 bases, with 5 bases of the junction left unmatched. In germline, CDR1 is SGDLS, CDR2 YYNGEE. The CDR3 spells CASSVEPLAGADTQYF. The CDR3 DNA is TGTGCCAGCAGCGTAGAACCCCTAGCGGGGGCAGATACGCAGTATTTT.

J is TRBJ2-3 and V is TRBV11-3; 14 positions match TRBD2. The length of the CDR3 is 16 residues. Trimming took 5 bases from V and 9 from J; bases not matched to a gene: 10. Per the germline V gene, CDR1 is SGHNT and CDR2 is YENEEA. In DNA, the CDR3 is TGTGCCAGCAGCCTAAGACTAGCGGGAGGGCCGGGCACGCAGTATTTT. Translation: CASSLRLAGGPGTQYF.

This chain connects TRBV9 to TRBJ1-3; 12 nucleotides line up with TRBD1. The V segment lost 3 bases and the J segment 4 bases; nucleotides outside the gene matches: 5. There are 16 residues in the CDR3. Germline CDR1 and CDR2: SGDLS and YYNGEE. The CDR3 coding sequence is TGTGCCAGCAGCGGGGGACAGGGGGCGGTGGGAAACACCATATATTTT. Encoded protein: CASSGGQGAVGNTIYF.

This chain joins TRBV5-1 and TRBJ2-2; possible D gene TRBD1, 6 bases. V dropped 0 bases and J dropped 6 bases, with 12 bases sitting between them. This CDR3 has 15 amino acids. In germline, CDR1 is SGHRS, CDR2 YFSETQ. The CDR3 loop is CASSLVQGNPGELFF. The CDR3 bases are TGCGCCAGCAGCTTGGTACAGGGTAATCCCGGGGAGCTGTTTTTT.

The chain carries TRBV18 and TRBJ1-4; D is ambiguous. V was pared by 3 bases and J by 7 bases, with 12 bases between. The CDR3 consists of 14 residues. Looked up from germline, CDR1 is KGHSH and CDR2 is LQKENI. DNA of the CDR3: TGTGCCAGCTCACCGCCCCCCCCGGGTGAAAAACTGTTTTTT. Translation gives CASSPPPPGEKLFF.